This T cell receptor (beta chain) was sequenced in a study of blood T cells in healthy people across ages. Notes on the study in general: In these data, TCR beta diversity tracked strongly with naive T cell percentage.

Roughly 9 milliliters of peripheral blood were drawn from each donor. Total RNA extracted from each sample amounted to at least 6 micrograms. Together with a sample-barcoded 5' primer, a J-beta primer mix was included in a second PCR lasting 7 to 11 cycles. One entry per CDR3 protein, called by TCRdb with MiXCR from the 5' RACE reads. Of about 1.4 million distinct CDR3 sequences in the sample, almost 60% were seen once. This clonotype has a handful of counts. No antigen is known for it. Germline V gives CDR1 SEHNR, CDR2 FQNEAQ (reference sequence). The V end lost 0 bases, the J end lost 6 bases, and 6 bases lay between the germline ends. This CDR3 has 14 amino acids.

The J gene is TRBJ1-6, the V gene TRBV7-9; D remains ambiguous. This TCR came from a man younger than 35 in good health. Input material: blood. CDR3 sequence (DNA): TGTGCCAGCAGCTTAGCGCTAACTAATTCACCCCTCCACTTT. Amino acid sequence: CASSLALTNSPLHF.